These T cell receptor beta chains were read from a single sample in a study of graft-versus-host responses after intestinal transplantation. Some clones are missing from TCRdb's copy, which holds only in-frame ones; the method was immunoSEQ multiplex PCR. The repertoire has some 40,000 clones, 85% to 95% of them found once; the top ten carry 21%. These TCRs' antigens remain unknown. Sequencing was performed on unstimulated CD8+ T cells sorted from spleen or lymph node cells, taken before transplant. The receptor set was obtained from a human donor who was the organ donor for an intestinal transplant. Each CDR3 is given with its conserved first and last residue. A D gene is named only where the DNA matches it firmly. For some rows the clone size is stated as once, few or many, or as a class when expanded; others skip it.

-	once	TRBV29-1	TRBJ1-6	CSVGWNSPLHF	TGCAGCGTTGGCTGGAATTCACCCCTCCACTTT
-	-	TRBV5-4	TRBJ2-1	CASSLAGGEQFF	TGTGCCAGCAGCTTGGCTGGAGGCGAGCAGTTCTTC
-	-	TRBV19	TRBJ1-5	CASTPGYQPQHF	TGTGCCAGTACCCCAGGGTATCAGCCCCAGCATTTT
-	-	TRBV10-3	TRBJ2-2	CAIMRNTGELFF	TGTGCCATCATGCGGAACACCGGGGAGCTGTTTTTT
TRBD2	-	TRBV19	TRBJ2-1	CASSLGLAGVNEQFF	TGTGCCAGTAGCCTGGGGCTAGCGGGAGTCAATGAGCAGTTCTTC
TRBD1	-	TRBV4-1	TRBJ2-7	CASSQGQGNGEQYF	TGCGCCAGCAGCCAGGGACAGGGGAACGGCGAGCAGTACTTC
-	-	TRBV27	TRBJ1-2	CASSPGREGGYGYTF	TGTGCCAGCAGCCCCGGCCGGGAAGGGGGCTATGGCTACACCTTC
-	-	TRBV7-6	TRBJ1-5	CASSLGGYSNQPQHF	TGTGCCAGCAGCTTGGGCGGGTATAGCAATCAGCCCCAGCATTTT
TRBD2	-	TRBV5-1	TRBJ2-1	CASSLSGRAVDEQFF	TGCGCCAGCAGCCTTAGCGGGAGAGCAGTCGATGAGCAGTTCTTC
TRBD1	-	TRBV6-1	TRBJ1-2	CASSNRDRDYYGYTF	TGTGCCAGCAGCAACCGGGACAGGGATTATTATGGCTACACCTTC
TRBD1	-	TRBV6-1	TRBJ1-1	CASSERQGNTEAFF	TGTGCCAGCAGTGAAAGACAGGGGAACACTGAAGCTTTCTTT
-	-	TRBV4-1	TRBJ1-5	CASSQGGSNQPQHF	TGCGCCAGCAGCCAAGGAGGTAGCAATCAGCCCCAGCATTTT
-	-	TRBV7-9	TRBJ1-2	CASSLEGRSYGYTF	TGTGCCAGCAGCTTAGAGGGACGGTCTTATGGCTACACCTTC
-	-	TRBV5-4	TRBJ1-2	CASSLERGAEGYTF	TGTGCCAGCAGCTTGGAGAGGGGGGCGGAGGGCTACACCTTC
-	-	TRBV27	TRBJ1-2	CASSLSAGSNYGYTF	TGTGCCAGCAGTTTATCGGCAGGTTCTAACTATGGCTACACCTTC
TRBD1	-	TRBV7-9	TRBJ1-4	CASSSTNRGLGTNEKLFF	TGTGCCAGCAGCTCAACTAACAGGGGGCTAGGAACTAATGAAAAACTGTTTTTT
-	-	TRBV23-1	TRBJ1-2	CASRRQAIIRYGYTF	TGCGCCAGTCGCCGGCAGGCGATTATAAGGTATGGCTACACCTTC
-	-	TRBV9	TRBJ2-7	CASTPRGEHGVEQYF	TGTGCCAGTACCCCAAGGGGCGAGCATGGCGTCGAGCAGTACTTC
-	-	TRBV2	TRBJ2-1	CASKWTTTYNEQFF	TGTGCCAGCAAATGGACTACCACTTACAATGAGCAGTTCTTC
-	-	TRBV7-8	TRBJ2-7	CASSLGEALYEQYF	TGTGCCAGCAGCTTAGGTGAGGCGCTTTACGAGCAGTACTTC
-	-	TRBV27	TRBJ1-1	CASSLAAPDTEAFF	TGTGCCAGCAGTTTAGCCGCCCCCGACACTGAAGCTTTCTTT
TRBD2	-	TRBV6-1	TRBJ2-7	CASSEQRLAGYYEQYF	TGTGCCAGCAGTGAACAGAGACTAGCGGGATATTACGAGCAGTACTTC
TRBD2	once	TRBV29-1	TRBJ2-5	CSVEVWAGGQETQYF	TGCAGCGTTGAAGTGTGGGCGGGGGGCCAAGAGACCCAGTACTTC
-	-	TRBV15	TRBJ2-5	CATSRDPETQYF	TGTGCCACCAGCAGAGATCCGGAGACCCAGTACTTC
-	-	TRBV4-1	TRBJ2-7	CASSQVAEGEQYF	TGCGCCAGCAGCCAAGTGGCGGAGGGCGAGCAGTACTTC
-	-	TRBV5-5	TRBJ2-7	CASSLSLTYEQYF	TGTGCCAGCAGCTTGAGCTTGACCTACGAGCAGTACTTC
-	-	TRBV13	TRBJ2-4	CASSLGLFGNIQYF	TGTGCCAGCAGCTTGGGTCTCTTCGGGAACATTCAGTACTTC
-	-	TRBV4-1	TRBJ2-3	CASSQEGGRVGTQYF	TGCGCCAGCAGCCAAGAGGGGGGACGGGTAGGTACGCAGTATTTT
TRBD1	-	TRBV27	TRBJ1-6	CASSLTGDFSYNSPLHF	TGTGCCAGCAGTTTAACAGGGGACTTCTCCTATAATTCACCCCTCCACTTT
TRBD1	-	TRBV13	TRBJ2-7	CASRGTGLHEQYF	TGTGCCAGCAGGGGGACAGGCCTTCACGAGCAGTACTTC
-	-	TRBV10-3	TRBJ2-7	CAISPPSNEQYF	TGTGCCATCAGTCCCCCTAGTAACGAGCAGTACTTC
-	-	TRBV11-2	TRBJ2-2	CASSLFPLGTGELFF	TGTGCCAGCAGCTTATTCCCCCTCGGGACCGGGGAGCTGTTTTTT
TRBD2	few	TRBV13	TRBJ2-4	CASSAGTSGSGKNIQYF	TGTGCCAGCAGCGCAGGGACTAGCGGGAGTGGCAAAAACATTCAGTACTTC
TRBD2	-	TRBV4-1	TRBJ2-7	CASSHGNGRSQYEQYF	TGCGCCAGCAGCCATGGTAACGGGAGGTCTCAGTACGAGCAGTACTTC
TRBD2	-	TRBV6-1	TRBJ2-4	CASSEVTSGRIAKNIQYF	TGTGCCAGCAGTGAAGTTACTAGCGGGAGGATAGCCAAAAACATTCAGTACTTC
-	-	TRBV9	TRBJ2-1	CASSVGDGVDEQFF	TGTGCCAGCAGCGTTGGGGATGGGGTCGATGAGCAGTTCTTC
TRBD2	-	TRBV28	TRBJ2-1	CASSRSGATYNEQFF	TGTGCCAGCAGCAGGAGCGGGGCGACCTACAATGAGCAGTTCTTC
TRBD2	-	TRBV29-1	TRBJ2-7	CSVEFLEASGNYEQYF	TGCAGCGTTGAATTTCTCGAGGCTAGCGGGAACTACGAGCAGTACTTC
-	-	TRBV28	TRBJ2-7	CASSLAAGKREQYF	TGTGCCAGCAGTTTAGCCGCGGGGAAACGGGAGCAGTACTTC
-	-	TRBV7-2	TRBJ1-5	CASSLESGGNQPQHF	TGTGCCAGCAGCTTAGAGTCAGGGGGCAATCAGCCCCAGCATTTT
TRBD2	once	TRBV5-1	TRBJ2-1	CASSIGLAGVYNEQFF	TGCGCCAGCAGCATAGGACTAGCGGGTGTTTACAATGAGCAGTTCTTC
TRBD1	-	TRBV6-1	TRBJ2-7	CASSADREWNEQYF	TGTGCCAGCAGCGCGGACAGGGAGTGGAACGAGCAGTACTTC